Sequencing of this T cell receptor (beta chain) was carried out in a study of blood T cell repertoires in COVID-19. Authors' analysis steps: Amplification of reference gene primers was used by the study to estimate nucleated cell counts. The repertoire was sequenced with immunoSEQ multiplex PCR; TCRdb's copy has only in-frame clones and lacks some. D and trimming come from the DNA, and the V and J calls and clone size come from that table. The repertoire holds 100,000 or so clones, 84% seen once, with roughly 4% in the top ten. With V trimmed by 4 bases and J by 6 bases, 7 bases remained unmatched. The CDR3 has 14 residues. Germline V gene data show CDR1 as SGHNT and CDR2 as YENEEA.

The specimen was peripheral blood. This rearrangement joins TRBV11-3 to TRBJ2-7; TRBD1 aligns across 9 bases. This receptor was taken from a human donor in a cohort sampled during active COVID-19. CDR3 coding DNA: TGTGCCAGCAGCTCCCGACAGGGGGGCGCCGAGCAGTACTTC. It translates to CASSSRQGGAEQYF. Variable domain in full (rest from reference TRBV11-3 and TRBJ2-7): EAGVVQSPRYKIIEKKQPVAFWCNPISGHNTLYWYLQNLGQGPELLIRYENEEAVDDSQLPKDRFSAERLKGVDSTLKIQPAELGDSAVYLCASSSRQGGAEQYFGPGTRLTVT.